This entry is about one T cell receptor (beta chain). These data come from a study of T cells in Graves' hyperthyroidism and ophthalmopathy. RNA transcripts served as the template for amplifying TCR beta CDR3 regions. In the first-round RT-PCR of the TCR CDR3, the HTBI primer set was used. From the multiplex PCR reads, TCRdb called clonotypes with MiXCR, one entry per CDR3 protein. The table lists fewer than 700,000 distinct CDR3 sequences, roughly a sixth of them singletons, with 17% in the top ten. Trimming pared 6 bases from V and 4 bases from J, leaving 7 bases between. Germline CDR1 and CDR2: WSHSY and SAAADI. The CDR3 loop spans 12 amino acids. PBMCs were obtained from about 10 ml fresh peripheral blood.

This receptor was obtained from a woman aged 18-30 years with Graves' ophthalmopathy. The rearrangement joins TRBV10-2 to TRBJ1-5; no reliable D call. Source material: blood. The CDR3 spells CASREQNQPQHF. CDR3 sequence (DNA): TGCGCCAGCAGGGAACAGAATCAGCCCCAGCATTTT.